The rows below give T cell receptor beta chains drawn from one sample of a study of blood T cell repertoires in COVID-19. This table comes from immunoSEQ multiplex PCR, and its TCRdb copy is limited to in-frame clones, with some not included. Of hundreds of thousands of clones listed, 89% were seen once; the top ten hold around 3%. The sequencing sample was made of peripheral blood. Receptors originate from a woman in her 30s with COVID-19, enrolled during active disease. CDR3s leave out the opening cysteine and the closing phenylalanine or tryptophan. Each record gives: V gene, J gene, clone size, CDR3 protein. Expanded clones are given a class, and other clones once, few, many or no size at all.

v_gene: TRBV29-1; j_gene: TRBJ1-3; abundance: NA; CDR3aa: SVDPTGSGNTIY
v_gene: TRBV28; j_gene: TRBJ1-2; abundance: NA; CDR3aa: ASRDGTEKYGYT
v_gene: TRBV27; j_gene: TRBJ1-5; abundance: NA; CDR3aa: ASSLTGGNQPQH
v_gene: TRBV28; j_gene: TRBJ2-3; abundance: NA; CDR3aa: ASSSVRDRGSSRSSSTDTQY
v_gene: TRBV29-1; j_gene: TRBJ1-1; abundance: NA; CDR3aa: SVEVRTEAF
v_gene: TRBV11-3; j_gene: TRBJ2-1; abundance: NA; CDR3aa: ASSLDRLAGGQSEQF
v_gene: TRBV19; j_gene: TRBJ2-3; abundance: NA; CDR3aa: ASRRSGRGTDTQY
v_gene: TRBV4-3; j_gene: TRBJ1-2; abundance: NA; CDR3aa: ASSLTRDHGYT
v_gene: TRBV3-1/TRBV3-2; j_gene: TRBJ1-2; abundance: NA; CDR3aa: ASSQDTGYT
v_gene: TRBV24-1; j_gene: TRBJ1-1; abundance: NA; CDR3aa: ATSDSVMNTEAF
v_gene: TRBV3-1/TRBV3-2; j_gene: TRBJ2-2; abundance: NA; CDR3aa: ASSQDVRGQASPGELF
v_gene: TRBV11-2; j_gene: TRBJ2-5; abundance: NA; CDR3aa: ASSLALSGQETQY
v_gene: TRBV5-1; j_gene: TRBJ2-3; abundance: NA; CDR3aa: ASSPLGGRRTDTQY
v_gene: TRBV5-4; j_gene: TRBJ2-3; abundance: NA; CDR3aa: ASSLESQTQY
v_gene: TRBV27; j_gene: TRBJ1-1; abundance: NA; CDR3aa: ASSLRGQNTEAF
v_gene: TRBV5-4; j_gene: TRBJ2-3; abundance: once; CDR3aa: ASSFGVRGAQY
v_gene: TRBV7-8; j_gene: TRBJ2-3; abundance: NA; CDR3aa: ASSTGDRRFTDTQY
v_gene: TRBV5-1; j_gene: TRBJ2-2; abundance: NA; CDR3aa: ATQVGGNTGELF
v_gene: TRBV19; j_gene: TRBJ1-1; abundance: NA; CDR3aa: ATLGGLAEAF
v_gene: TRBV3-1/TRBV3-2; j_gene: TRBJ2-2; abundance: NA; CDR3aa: ASSLESGLAGRSNTGELF
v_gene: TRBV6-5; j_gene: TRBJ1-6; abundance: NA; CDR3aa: ASSYAGPSPLH
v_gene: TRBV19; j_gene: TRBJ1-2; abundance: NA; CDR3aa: ASSDRGYGYT
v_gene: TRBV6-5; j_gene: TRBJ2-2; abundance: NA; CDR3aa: ASRYSGGARELF
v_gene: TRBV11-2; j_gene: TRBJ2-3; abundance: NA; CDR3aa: ASSLGSTVDTQY
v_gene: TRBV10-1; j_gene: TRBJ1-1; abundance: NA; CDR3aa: ASSESGTGMNTEAF
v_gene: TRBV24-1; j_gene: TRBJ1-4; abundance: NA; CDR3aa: ATSAGTGVEKLF
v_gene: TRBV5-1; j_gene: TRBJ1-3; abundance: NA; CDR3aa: ASSTGQGASGNTIY
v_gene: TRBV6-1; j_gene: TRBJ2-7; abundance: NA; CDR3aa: ASSEGVQGFPYEQY
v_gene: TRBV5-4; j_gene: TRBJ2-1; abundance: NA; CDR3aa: ASSGTGVYNEQF